This T cell receptor (beta chain) derives from a study of T cell responses to AZD1222 COVID-19 vaccine. Study-level findings and limits: There were mostly white British donors and more females than males, and clonal diversity was possibly underestimated. Repertoires were sampled only after the peak T cell response.

Notes on this clone: What it binds is not known.

This table comes from immunoSEQ multiplex PCR, and its TCRdb copy is limited to in-frame clones, with some not included. The sample holds approximately 150,000 clones, about 91% seen once. The receptor was derived from an adult in good health. The source was peripheral blood, collected on day 0 of MenACWY control vaccination.

CDR3 DNA sequence: TGCGCCAGCAGCTTGGTCCGGCAGGGGCTAACCCACGAGCAGTACTTC. Translation gives CASSLVRQGLTHEQYF. This rearrangement joins TRBV5-1 to TRBJ2-7; TRBD1 is a possible D gene (6 bases). This CDR3 region has 16 residues. CDR1 and CDR2 from the germline V gene are SGHRS and YFSETQ. Trimming stripped 0 bases from V and 5 bases from J, with 18 bases between. Supplemented by reference TRBV5-1 and TRBJ2-7, the full variable domain reads KAGVTQTPRYLIKTRGQQVTLSCSPISGHRSVSWYQQTPGQGLQFLFEYFSETQRNKGNFPGRFSGRQFSNSRSEMNVSTLELGDSALYLCASSLVRQGLTHEQYFGPGTRLTVT.